This is a list of T cell receptor beta chains from one sample in a study of cytomegalovirus exposure and HLA in healthy donors. Generated by immunoSEQ multiplex PCR, the TCRdb table keeps only in-frame clones and is missing some. This table holds under 400,000 clones, roughly 86% found once. The material sequenced was PBMCs. The receptors were gathered from a man aged 30 to 39 in good health and CMV-seronegative. Both conserved end residues are part of each CDR3. The order of the fields is CDR3 DNA, CDR3 protein, D gene, clone size, J gene, CDR3 length, V gene. D genes are given only for firm matches. Expanded clones get a size class; other rows say once, few or many, or leave the size out.

TGTGCCAGCAGCCCGGGGACAGGATCGTCCTATGGCTACACCTTC | CASSPGTGSSYGYTF | TRBD1 | once | TRBJ1-2 | 15 | TRBV5-4
TGCGCCAGCAGCCAAGTACAGGGGCTAGACTCAGGCTACAATGAGCAGTTCTTC | CASSQVQGLDSGYNEQFF | TRBD1 | - | TRBJ2-1 | 18 | TRBV4-3
TGCGCCAGCAGCACCCGGACAACTGGGGCCAACGTCCTGACTTTC | CASSTRTTGANVLTF | - | - | TRBJ2-6 | 15 | TRBV5-1
TGCGCCAGCAGGACAGGACTAGCGGGGGAGCCTCTAGGGCAGTACTTC | CASRTGLAGEPLGQYF | TRBD2 | few | TRBJ2-7 | 16 | TRBV10-2
TGTGCCAGCAGCCTGGGACAGACGGGCTACGAGCAGTACTTC | CASSLGQTGYEQYF | TRBD1 | - | TRBJ2-7 | 14 | TRBV14
TGTGCCAGCAGCCAAGGAGCGTCGGACAGGGGGCGTCGTACCTATGGCTACACCTTC | CASSQGASDRGRRTYGYTF | TRBD1 | few | TRBJ1-2 | 19 | TRBV4-2
TGTGCCAGCACCTACCCCAGGGGACTAGCGGGAAGAGATACGCAGTATTTT | CASTYPRGLAGRDTQYF | TRBD2 | - | TRBJ2-3 | 17 | TRBV7-2
TGTGCCAGCAGCTTAGACGGGACTAGCGGGGGTCCGTATTTT | CASSLDGTSGGPYF | TRBD2 | - | TRBJ2-3 | 14 | TRBV11-3
TGTGCCAGCAGCTTGGGGCCGTTTGGCAGTGAGCAGTTCTTC | CASSLGPFGSEQFF | - | - | TRBJ2-1 | 14 | TRBV5-5
TGTGCCAGCAGCGTAGGTGCGGGCGCCTACGAGCAGTACTTC | CASSVGAGAYEQYF | - | - | TRBJ2-7 | 14 | TRBV9
TGCGCCAGCAGCCAGAAAGGGGGGGGTATCGGGGAGCTGTTTTTT | CASSQKGGGIGELFF | - | - | TRBJ2-2 | 15 | TRBV4-1
TGCGCCAGCAGCTTTGGACAGAACTACGAGCAGTACTTC | CASSFGQNYEQYF | - | - | TRBJ2-7 | 13 | TRBV5-1
TGCGCCAGCAGCCAAGATCTTCTGGGAAACACCATATATTTT | CASSQDLLGNTIYF | - | - | TRBJ1-3 | 14 | TRBV4-3
TGTGCCAGCAGTTACTCGGAGCGGGGGGGCAAAGAGCAGTACTTC | CASSYSERGGKEQYF | TRBD2 | - | TRBJ2-7 | 15 | TRBV6-6
TGTGCCAGCAGGGGGACAGCCCGCTATGGCTACACCTTC | CASRGTARYGYTF | TRBD1 | - | TRBJ1-2 | 13 | TRBV27
TGTGCCAGCAGCTTAGAAGGCAGGGTGGACACCGGGGAGCTGTTTTTT | CASSLEGRVDTGELFF | - | - | TRBJ2-2 | 16 | TRBV11-2
TGCGCCAGCAGCCCCGGACTAGCGGGGGGGGGATGGGAGACCCAGTACTTC | CASSPGLAGGGWETQYF | TRBD2 | - | TRBJ2-5 | 17 | TRBV5-1
TGCGCCAGCAGCTTAGGGGGTCTGAACACTGAAGCTTTCTTT | CASSLGGLNTEAFF | - | - | TRBJ1-1 | 14 | TRBV5-1
TGCGCCAGCAGCCGCTCGGGAAACACTGAAGCTTTCTTT | CASSRSGNTEAFF | - | - | TRBJ1-1 | 13 | TRBV5-1
TGTGCCAGCAGTTATAAGATCGGGAGATGGGCTGAAGCTTTCTTT | CASSYKIGRWAEAFF | - | once | TRBJ1-1 | 15 | TRBV6-9
TGTGCCAGCAGCCCGTCCGGGGAGCTGTTTTTT | CASSPSGELFF | - | - | TRBJ2-2 | 11 | TRBV7-2
TGTGCCAGCAGCCCAGTAGCGGGGAGCACCGGGGAGCTGTTTTTT | CASSPVAGSTGELFF | TRBD2 | - | TRBJ2-2 | 15 | TRBV5-5
TGTGCCAGCTCACCGGGACTAGGAGAGACCCAGTACTTC | CASSPGLGETQYF | TRBD2 | once | TRBJ2-5 | 13 | TRBV18
TGCGCCAGCAGCCAAGATCGTACAGGGATTCATATCTCCTACGAGCAGTACTTC | CASSQDRTGIHISYEQYF | - | - | TRBJ2-7 | 18 | TRBV4-1
TGTGCCAGCAGCAAGCGGGACACCTACGAGCAGTACTTC | CASSKRDTYEQYF | - | - | TRBJ2-7 | 13 | TRBV5-8
TGCGCCAGCAGTGAGTTGGGACAGGGGGCGGCTGAAGCTTTCTTT | CASSELGQGAAEAFF | TRBD1 | - | TRBJ1-1 | 15 | TRBV10-1
TGTGCCAGCAGCTTGTCGGGGGGGCGGTCAGATACGCAGTATTTT | CASSLSGGRSDTQYF | TRBD2 | - | TRBJ2-3 | 15 | TRBV5-8
TGTGCCAGCAGCGACCGCCGCGGGGGGGGTGGGTCACCCCTCCACTTT | CASSDRRGGGGSPLHF | - | - | TRBJ1-6 | 16 | TRBV7-9
TGTGCCAGCAGAAAACATGTCATAATGGGGGGACTTTCTAACTATGGCTACACCTTC | CASRKHVIMGGLSNYGYTF | - | - | TRBJ1-2 | 19 | TRBV6-4
TGCGCCAGCAGCCAGGTCCGGGTCAATAGCAATCAGCCCCAGCATTTT | CASSQVRVNSNQPQHF | - | - | TRBJ1-5 | 16 | TRBV4-1
TGTGCCAGCAGCCCCGAGGGGGGGAGGATGTCTGGAAACACCATATATTTT | CASSPEGGRMSGNTIYF | - | - | TRBJ1-3 | 17 | TRBV7-2
TGTGCCAGCAGCTCCGAGGACTTACTCCGGGGCTACACCTTC | CASSSEDLLRGYTF | - | few | TRBJ1-2 | 14 | TRBV13
TGTGCCAGCAGTTTATCCCAATATGGCATCTCCGGGGGCTACACCTTC | CASSLSQYGISGGYTF | - | - | TRBJ1-2 | 16 | TRBV27
TGCGCCAGCAGCTTAGGACAGGTAGACACCGGGGAGCTGTTTTTT | CASSLGQVDTGELFF | TRBD1 | once | TRBJ2-2 | 15 | TRBV5-1
TGTGCCAGCAGCTTACACAGGGGAACGGCCTACGAGCAGTACTTC | CASSLHRGTAYEQYF | TRBD1 | - | TRBJ2-7 | 15 | TRBV7-2
TGTGCCAGCAGTGAAATAGCGGGGGGACAAGAGACCCAGTACTTC | CASSEIAGGQETQYF | TRBD2 | - | TRBJ2-5 | 15 | TRBV6-1
TGCGCCAGCAGCTTGGGATCGAGCGGGGGAGAGACCCAGTACTTC | CASSLGSSGGETQYF | TRBD2 | - | TRBJ2-5 | 15 | TRBV5-1
TGTGCCAGCAGCCAACAGGGGGCAGCGAACTATGGCTACACCTTC | CASSQQGAANYGYTF | TRBD1 | - | TRBJ1-2 | 15 | TRBV9
TGTGCCAGCAGCCAAGGACAGGGCTCAGATACGCAGTATTTT | CASSQGQGSDTQYF | TRBD1 | - | TRBJ2-3 | 14 | TRBV4-2
TGTGCCAGCAGTTCGGGGACAGGAGGGGCAGTTTATGGCTACACCTTC | CASSSGTGGAVYGYTF | TRBD1 | - | TRBJ1-2 | 16 | TRBV27
TGTGCCAGCAGCCTACCGGGACTAGCTACGCAAGATACGCAGTATTTT | CASSLPGLATQDTQYF | TRBD2 | - | TRBJ2-3 | 16 | TRBV4-2